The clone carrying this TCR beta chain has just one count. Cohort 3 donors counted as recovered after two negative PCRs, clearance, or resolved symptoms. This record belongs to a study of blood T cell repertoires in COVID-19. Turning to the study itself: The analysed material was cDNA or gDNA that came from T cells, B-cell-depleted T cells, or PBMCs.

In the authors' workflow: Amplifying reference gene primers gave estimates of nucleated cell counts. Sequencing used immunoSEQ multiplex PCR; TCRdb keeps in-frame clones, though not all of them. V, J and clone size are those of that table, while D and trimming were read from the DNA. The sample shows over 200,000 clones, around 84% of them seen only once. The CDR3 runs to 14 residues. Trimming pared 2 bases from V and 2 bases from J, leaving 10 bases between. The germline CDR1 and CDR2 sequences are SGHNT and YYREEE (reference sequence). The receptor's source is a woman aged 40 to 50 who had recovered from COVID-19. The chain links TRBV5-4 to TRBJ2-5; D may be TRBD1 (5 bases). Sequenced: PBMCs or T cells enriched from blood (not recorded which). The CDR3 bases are TGTGCCAGCAGCTTTGGGGCTTTTCAAGAGACCCAGTACTTC. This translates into CASSFGAFQETQYF.